This TCR beta chain was profiled in a study of shared clonotypes between healthy human individuals. Study details: Aged between 18 and 49, the donors were a couple of women and three men.

For this clone: The antigen remains unidentified.

The CDR3 spans 13 residues. Germline CDR1 SNHLY, CDR2 FYNNEI. Trimming removed 10 bases at V and 3 bases at J, with 16 bases between. Naive CD4+ cells were CD45RA-selected; the remaining cells were memory. The protocol was immunoSEQ multiplex PCR, while the TCRdb copy is restricted to in-frame clones and leaves out a portion. The sample includes about 1.1 million clones, roughly 77% of them seen just once. Findings of the study overall: Clonotypes shared by all four donors outscored non-shared clonotypes in generation probability. Naive CD4 clonotypes were shared across a few donors at 5% to 6%.

Input material: memory CD4+ T cells from PBMCs. The subset is: CD45RA-negative fraction. The V call is TRBV2, the J call TRBJ2-7; no reliable D call. The receptor's source is a man aged 18 to 35 in good health. Some clones in this sample may be carry-over from other donors' samples. In DNA, the CDR3 is TGTGCCACCGCAATCCGGCGGAACTACGAGCAGTACTTC. Amino acid sequence: CATAIRRNYEQYF.